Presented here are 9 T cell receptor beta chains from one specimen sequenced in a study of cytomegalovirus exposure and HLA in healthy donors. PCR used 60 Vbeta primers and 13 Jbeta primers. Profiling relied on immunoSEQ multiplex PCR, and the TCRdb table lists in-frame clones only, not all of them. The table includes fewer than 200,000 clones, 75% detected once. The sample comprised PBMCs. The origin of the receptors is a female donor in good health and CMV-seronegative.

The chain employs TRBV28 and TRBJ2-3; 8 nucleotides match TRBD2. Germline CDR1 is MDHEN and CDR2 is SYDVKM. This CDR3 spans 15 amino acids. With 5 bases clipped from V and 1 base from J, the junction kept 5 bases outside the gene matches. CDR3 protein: CASSPGGPGTDTQYF. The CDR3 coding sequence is TGTGCCAGCAGTCCGGGGGGGCCGGGCACAGATACGCAGTATTTT.

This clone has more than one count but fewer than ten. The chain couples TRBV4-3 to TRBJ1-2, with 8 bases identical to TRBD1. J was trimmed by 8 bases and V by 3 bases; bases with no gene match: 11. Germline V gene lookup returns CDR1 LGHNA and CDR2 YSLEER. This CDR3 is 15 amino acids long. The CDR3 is CASSQAKDRVEGYTF. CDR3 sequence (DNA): TGCGCCAGCAGCCAGGCCAAGGACAGGGTCGAAGGCTACACCTTC.

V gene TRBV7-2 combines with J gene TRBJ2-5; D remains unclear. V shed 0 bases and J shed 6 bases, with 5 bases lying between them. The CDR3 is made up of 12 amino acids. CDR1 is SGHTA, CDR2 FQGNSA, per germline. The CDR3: CASSLALQTQYF. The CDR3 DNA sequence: TGTGCCAGCAGCTTAGCCCTCCAGACCCAGTACTTC.

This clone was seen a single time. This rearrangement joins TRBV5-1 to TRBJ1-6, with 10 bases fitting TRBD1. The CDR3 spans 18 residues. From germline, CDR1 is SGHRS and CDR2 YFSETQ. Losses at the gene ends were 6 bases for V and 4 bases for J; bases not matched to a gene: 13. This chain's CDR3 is CASINTRDRGPYNSPLHF. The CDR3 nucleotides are TGCGCCAGCATTAATACCAGGGACAGGGGACCTTATAATTCACCCCTCCACTTT.

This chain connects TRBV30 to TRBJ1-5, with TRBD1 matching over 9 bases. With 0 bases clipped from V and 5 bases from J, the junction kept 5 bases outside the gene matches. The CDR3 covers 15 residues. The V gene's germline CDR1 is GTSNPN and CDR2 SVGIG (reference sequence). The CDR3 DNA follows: TGTGCCTGGAGTGTAAGGGGACAGGGCGATCAGCCCCAGCATTTT. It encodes CAWSVRGQGDQPQHF.

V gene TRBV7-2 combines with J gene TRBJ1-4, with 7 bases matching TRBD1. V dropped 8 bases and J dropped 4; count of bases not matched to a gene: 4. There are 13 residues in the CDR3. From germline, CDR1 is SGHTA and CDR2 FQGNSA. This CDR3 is CASSGTVNEKLFF. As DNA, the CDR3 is TGTGCCAGCTCCGGGACAGTTAATGAAAAACTGTTTTTT.

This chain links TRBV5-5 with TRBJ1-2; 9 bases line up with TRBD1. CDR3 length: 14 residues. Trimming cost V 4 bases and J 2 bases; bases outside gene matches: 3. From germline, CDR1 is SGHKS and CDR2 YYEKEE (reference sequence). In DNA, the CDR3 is TGTGCCAGCAGCACCGGACAGGGGAACTATGGCTACACCTTC. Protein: CASSTGQGNYGYTF.

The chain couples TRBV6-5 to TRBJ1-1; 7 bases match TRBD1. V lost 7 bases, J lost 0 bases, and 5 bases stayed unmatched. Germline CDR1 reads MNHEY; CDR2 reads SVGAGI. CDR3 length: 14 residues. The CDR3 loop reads CASKPGQVNTEAFF. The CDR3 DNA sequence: TGTGCCAGCAAGCCTGGACAGGTGAACACTGAAGCTTTCTTT.

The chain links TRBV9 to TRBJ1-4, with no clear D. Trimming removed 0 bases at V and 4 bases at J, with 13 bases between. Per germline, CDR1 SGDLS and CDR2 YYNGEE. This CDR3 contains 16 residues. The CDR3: CASSVGLRAFNEKLFF. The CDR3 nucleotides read TGTGCCAGCAGCGTAGGTCTGAGGGCTTTTAATGAAAAACTGTTTTTT.